Each of the 17 T cell receptor beta chains below was sequenced from the same sample in a study of T cells after somatic rescue of genetic block. Data came from immunoSEQ multiplex PCR; TCRdb stores just in-frame clones and leaves some out. The sample shows tens of thousands of clones, around 96% of them seen only once. Material for sequencing was peripheral blood mononuclear cells (PBMCs). These receptor sequences come from a child younger than two.

The gene calls are TRBV7-2 and TRBJ2-2; D not certain. V shed 1 base and J shed 2 bases, with 8 bases lying between them. This CDR3 comprises 15 residues. From germline, CDR1 is SGHTA and CDR2 FQGNSA. The CDR3 is CASSLETVNTGELFF. DNA of the CDR3: TGTGCCAGCAGCTTAGAGACTGTTAACACCGGGGAGCTGTTTTTT.

Points on this clone: Different DNA sequences within this sample yield the same CDR3. The chain is built from TRBV20-1 and TRBJ2-7; D unresolved. The CDR3 has 11 residues. The V gene's germline CDR1 is DFQATT and CDR2 SNEGSKA (reference sequence). V was trimmed by 1 base and J by 3 bases, leaving 4 bases between them. The DNA of the CDR3 is TGCAGTGCTAGAGGGGGCTACGAGCAGTACTTC. Residues: CSARGGYEQYF.

The genes are TRBV19 and TRBJ1-1, with 8 bases that match TRBD1. This CDR3 has 13 residues. With 10 bases clipped from V and 2 bases from J, the junction kept 6 bases outside the gene matches. Germline CDR1 and CDR2: LNHDA and SQIVND (reference sequence). CDR3 region: CATKDRVNTEAFF. The CDR3 DNA sequence: TGTGCCACTAAGGACAGGGTCAACACTGAAGCTTTCTTT.

This rearrangement joins TRBV5-4 to TRBJ2-1; maybe TRBD2 (5 bases). This CDR3 spans 13 amino acids. Looked up from germline, CDR1 is SGHNT and CDR2 is YYREEE (reference sequence). Trimming took 1 base from V and 3 from J, leaving 5 bases between them. CDR3 DNA: TGTGCCAGCAGCTTGACTAGCTACAATGAGCAGTTCTTC. This gives the protein CASSLTSYNEQFF.

The V gene is TRBV5-1, the J gene TRBJ1-2; the D gene is possibly TRBD1 (6 bases). From germline, CDR1 is SGHRS and CDR2 YFSETQ. V shed 0 bases and J shed 8 bases, with 11 bases lying between them. The CDR3 is 13 residues long. The CDR3 loop reads CASSLVQGKGYTF. DNA for the CDR3: TGCGCCAGCAGCTTGGTACAGGGAAAGGGCTACACCTTC.

This chain's CDR3 is CASSIDGYSNQPQHF. The CDR3 DNA sequence: TGTGCCAGTAGTATCGACGGGTATAGCAATCAGCCCCAGCATTTT. The J gene is TRBJ1-5, the V gene TRBV19; no reliable D call. The length of the CDR3 is 15 residues. Trimming pared 3 bases from V and 0 bases from J, leaving 9 bases between. Germline values: CDR1 LNHDA, CDR2 SQIVND (reference sequence).

The rearrangement links TRBV6-6 to TRBJ2-2; no clear D. The V end lost 6 bases, the J end lost 1 base, and 15 bases lay between the germline ends. The CDR3 extends over 16 amino acids. CDR1 is MNHNY and CDR2 is SVGAGI in the germline V gene (reference sequence). CDR3 residues: CASSYVPRLNTGELFF. DNA for the CDR3: TGTGCCAGCAGCTACGTCCCGCGATTGAACACCGGGGAGCTGTTTTTT.

The gene calls are TRBV20-1 and TRBJ2-7; TRBD2 aligns across 8 bases. Germline CDR1 reads DFQATT; CDR2 reads SNEGSKA (reference sequence). There are 11 residues in the CDR3. Trimming cost V 6 bases and J 4 bases; bases outside gene matches: 2. This CDR3 reads CSAGGGYEQYF. As DNA, the CDR3 is TGCAGTGCCGGGGGGGGGTACGAGCAGTACTTC.

V usage is TRBV29-1 and J usage is TRBJ2-5; tentatively, D is TRBD2 (7 bases). The V end lost 6 bases, the J end lost 9 bases, and 14 bases lay between the germline ends. Germline V gene data show CDR1 as SQVTM and CDR2 as ANQGSEA. The CDR3 sequence is 11 residues long. The CDR3 reads CSVSPRGPQYF. Written as DNA, the CDR3 is TGCAGCGTATCCCCGCGGGGGCCCCAGTACTTC.

V and J are TRBV7-2 and TRBJ2-7; 10 bases are a match to TRBD2. This CDR3 contains 13 residues. V dropped 5 bases and J dropped 2; count of bases not matched to a gene: 0. Germline lookup yields CDR1 SGHTA and CDR2 FQGNSA. CDR3 coding DNA: TGTGCCAGCAGCAGCGGGAGGGCCTACGAGCAGTACTTC. Protein product: CASSSGRAYEQYF.

The chain couples TRBV5-1 to TRBJ1-6; D not certain. Trimming removed 2 bases at V and 6 bases at J, with 6 bases between. This CDR3 has 13 amino acids. CDR1 SGHRS and CDR2 YFSETQ come from the germline V gene. CDR3 sequence (DNA): TGCGCCAGCAGCTTCACAGTTAATTCACCCCTCCACTTT. This codes for CASSFTVNSPLHF.

The chain has TRBV19 and TRBJ2-1, with TRBD2 matching over 10 bases. The CDR3 sequence is 15 residues long. J gave up 2 bases and V 5 bases, and 3 bases lay outside the gene matches. Germline loops: CDR1 LNHDA, CDR2 SQIVND (reference sequence). CDR3 nucleotide sequence: TGTGCCAGTAGTTTGAGCGGGAGGGCCTACAATGAGCAGTTCTTC. Its translation is CASSLSGRAYNEQFF. Full variable domain (remainder filled in from reference TRBV19 and TRBJ2-1): DGGITQSPKYLFRKEGQNVTLSCEQNLNHDAMYWYRQDPGQGLRLIYYSQIVNDFQKGDIAEGYSVSREKKESFPLTVTSAQKNPTAFYLCASSLSGRAYNEQFFGPGTRLTVL.

This chain uses TRBV19 with TRBJ2-7, with 8 bases fitting TRBD1. Germline loops: CDR1 LNHDA, CDR2 SQIVND (reference sequence). This CDR3 comprises 14 residues. The trim removed 1 base at V and 4 bases at J, leaving 3 bases unmatched. DNA of the CDR3: TGTGCCAGTAGTATAGGGGGACAGGCGTACGAGCAGTACTTC. Protein product: CASSIGGQAYEQYF. Based on the CDR3 plus reference TRBV19 and TRBJ2-7, the full variable domain is DGGITQSPKYLFRKEGQNVTLSCEQNLNHDAMYWYRQDPGQGLRLIYYSQIVNDFQKGDIAEGYSVSREKKESFPLTVTSAQKNPTAFYLCASSIGGQAYEQYFGPGTRLTVT.

The chain recombines TRBV18 with TRBJ1-2; 8 positions match TRBD1. The junction had 10 bases not matched to a gene; V was cut back by 4 bases and J by 6 bases. Per germline, CDR1 KGHSH and CDR2 LQKENI. The CDR3 is 15 residues long. The CDR3 coding sequence is TGTGCCAGCTCACTTAGACAGGGGATATGGAATGGCTACACCTTC. Protein product: CASSLRQGIWNGYTF.

The chain is built from TRBV7-2 and TRBJ1-2; 12 bases map to TRBD1. CDR1 and CDR2 from the germline V gene are SGHTA and FQGNSA. The ends lost 3 bases at V and 8 bases at J; junction bases unmatched: 4. This CDR3 region has 14 residues. The CDR3 protein is CASSFTGTGGGYTF. As DNA, the CDR3 is TGTGCCAGCAGCTTTACCGGGACAGGGGGCGGCTACACCTTC.

To note about this clone: The sample holds other DNA sequences that translate to the same CDR3. The chain carries TRBV7-2 and TRBJ2-7; TRBD2 aligns across 8 bases. This CDR3 has 14 amino acids. J gave up 0 bases and V 2 bases, and 0 bases lay outside the gene matches. Per germline, CDR1 SGHTA and CDR2 FQGNSA. CDR3: CASSLTSGSYEQYF. CDR3 in DNA: TGTGCCAGCAGCTTAACTAGCGGCTCCTACGAGCAGTACTTC.

The V call is TRBV5-1, the J call TRBJ2-6; D not resolved. The germline CDR1 and CDR2 sequences are SGHRS and YFSETQ. This CDR3 is 14 amino acids long. V was pared by 1 base and J by 0 bases, with 2 bases between. The CDR3 is CASSLHSGANVLTF. CDR3 in DNA: TGCGCCAGCAGCTTGCACTCTGGGGCCAACGTCCTGACTTTC.